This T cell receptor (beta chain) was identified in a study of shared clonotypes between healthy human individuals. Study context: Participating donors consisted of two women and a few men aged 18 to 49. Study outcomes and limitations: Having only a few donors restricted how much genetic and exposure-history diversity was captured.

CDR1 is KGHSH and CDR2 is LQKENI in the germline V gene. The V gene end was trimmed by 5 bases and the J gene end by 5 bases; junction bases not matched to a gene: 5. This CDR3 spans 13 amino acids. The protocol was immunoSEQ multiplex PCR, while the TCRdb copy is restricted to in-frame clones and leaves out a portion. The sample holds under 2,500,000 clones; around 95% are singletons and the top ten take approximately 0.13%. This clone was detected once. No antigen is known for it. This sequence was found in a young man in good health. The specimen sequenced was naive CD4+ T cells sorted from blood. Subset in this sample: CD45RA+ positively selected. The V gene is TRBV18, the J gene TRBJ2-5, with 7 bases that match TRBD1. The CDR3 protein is CASSTDRDETQYF. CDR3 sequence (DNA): TGTGCCAGCTCAACCGACAGGGATGAGACCCAGTACTTC.